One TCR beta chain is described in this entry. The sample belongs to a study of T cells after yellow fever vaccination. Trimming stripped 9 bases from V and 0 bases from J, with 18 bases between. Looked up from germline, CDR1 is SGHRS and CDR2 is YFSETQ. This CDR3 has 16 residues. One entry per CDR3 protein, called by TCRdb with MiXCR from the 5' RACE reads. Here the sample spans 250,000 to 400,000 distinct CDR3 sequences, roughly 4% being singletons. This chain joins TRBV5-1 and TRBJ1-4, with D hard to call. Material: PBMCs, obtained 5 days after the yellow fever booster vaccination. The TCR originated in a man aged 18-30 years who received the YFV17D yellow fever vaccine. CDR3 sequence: CATRVGHSATNEKLFF. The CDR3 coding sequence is TGCGCCACCAGAGTTGGCCACTCAGCAACTAATGAAAAACTGTTTTTT. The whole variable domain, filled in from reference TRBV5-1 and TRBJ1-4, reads KAGVTQTPRYLIKTRGQQVTLSCSPISGHRSVSWYQQTPGQGLQFLFEYFSETQRNKGNFPGRFSGRQFSNSRSEMNVSTLELGDSALYLCATRVGHSATNEKLFFGSGTQLSVL.